This TCR beta chain emerged from a study of blood T cell repertoires in COVID-19. J gave up 7 bases and V 0 bases, and 10 bases lay outside the gene matches. Germline V gene sequence: CDR1 SGHTA, CDR2 FQGNSA. The CDR3 sequence is 16 residues long. Source study methods: Amplified reference gene primers provided the basis for estimating nucleated cell counts. The protocol was immunoSEQ multiplex PCR, while the TCRdb copy is restricted to in-frame clones and leaves out a portion. The DNA gave D and trimming, while V, J and clone size come from that table. In the table there are almost 250,000 clones, approximately 90% of which are singletons.

This rearrangement joins TRBV7-2 to TRBJ2-7; TRBD1 aligns across 9 bases. Sequenced input: PBMCs or T cells enriched from blood (not recorded which). The clonotype originates from a woman aged 30 to 39 who had recovered from COVID-19. CDR3: CASSLAGTGTLGEQYF. DNA of the CDR3: TGTGCCAGCAGCTTAGCCGGGACAGGGACTTTGGGGGAGCAGTACTTC.